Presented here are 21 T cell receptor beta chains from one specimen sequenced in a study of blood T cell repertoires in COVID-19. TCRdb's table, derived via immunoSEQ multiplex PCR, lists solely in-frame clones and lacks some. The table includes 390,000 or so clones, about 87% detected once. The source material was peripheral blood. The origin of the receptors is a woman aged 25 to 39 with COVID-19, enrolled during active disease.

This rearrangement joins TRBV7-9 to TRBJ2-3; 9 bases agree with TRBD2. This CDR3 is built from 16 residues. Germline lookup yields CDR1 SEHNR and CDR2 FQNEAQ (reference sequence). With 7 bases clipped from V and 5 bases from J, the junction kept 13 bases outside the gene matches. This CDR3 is CASTPRVAGAVDTQYF. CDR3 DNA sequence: TGTGCCAGCACCCCTCGTGTAGCGGGAGCGGTAGATACGCAGTATTTT.

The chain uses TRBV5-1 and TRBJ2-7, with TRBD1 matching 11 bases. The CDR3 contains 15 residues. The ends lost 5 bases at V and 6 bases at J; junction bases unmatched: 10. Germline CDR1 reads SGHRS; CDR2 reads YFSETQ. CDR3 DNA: TGCGCCAGCAGTTCCTCCGGGACAGGGGGAGGCGAGCAGTACTTC. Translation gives CASSSSGTGGGEQYF.

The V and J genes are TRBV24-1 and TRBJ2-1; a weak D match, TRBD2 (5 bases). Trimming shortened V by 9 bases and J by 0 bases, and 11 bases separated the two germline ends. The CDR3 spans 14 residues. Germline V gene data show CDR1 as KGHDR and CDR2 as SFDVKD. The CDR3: CATGSGSSYNEQFF. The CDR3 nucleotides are TGTGCCACCGGCAGCGGCAGCTCCTACAATGAGCAGTTCTTC.

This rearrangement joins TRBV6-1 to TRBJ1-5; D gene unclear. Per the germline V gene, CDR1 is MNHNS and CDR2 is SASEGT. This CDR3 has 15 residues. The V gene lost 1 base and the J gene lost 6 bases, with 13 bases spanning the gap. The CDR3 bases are TGTGCCAGCAGTGAAGAGCCGGCCAGAGGTCAGCCCCAGCATTTT. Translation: CASSEEPARGQPQHF.

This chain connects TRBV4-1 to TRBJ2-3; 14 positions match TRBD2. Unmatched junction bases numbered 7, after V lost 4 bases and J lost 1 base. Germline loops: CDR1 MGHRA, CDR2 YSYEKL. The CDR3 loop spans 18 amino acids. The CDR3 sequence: CASSPRLAGGGGTDTQYF. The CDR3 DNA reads TGCGCCAGCAGCCCCCGACTAGCGGGAGGGGGGGGCACAGATACGCAGTATTTT.

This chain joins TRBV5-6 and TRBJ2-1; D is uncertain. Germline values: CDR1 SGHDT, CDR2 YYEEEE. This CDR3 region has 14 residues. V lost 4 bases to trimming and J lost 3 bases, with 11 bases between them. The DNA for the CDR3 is TGTGCCAGCAGCGAAACCGGTGGCTACAATGAGCAGTTCTTC. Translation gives CASSETGGYNEQFF. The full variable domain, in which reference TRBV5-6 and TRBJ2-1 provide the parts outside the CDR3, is DAGVTQSPTHLIKTRGQQVTLRCSPKSGHDTVSWYQQALGQGPQFIFQYYEEEERQRGNFPDRFSGHQFPNYSSELNVNALLLGDSALYLCASSETGGYNEQFFGPGTRLTVL.

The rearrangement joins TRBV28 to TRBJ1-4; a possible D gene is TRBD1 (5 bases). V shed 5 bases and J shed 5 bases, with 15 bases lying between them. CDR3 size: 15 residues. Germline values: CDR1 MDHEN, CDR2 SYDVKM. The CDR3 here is CASSLIQGANEKLFF. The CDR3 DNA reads TGTGCCAGCAGTCTGATCCAGGGCGCAAATGAAAAACTGTTTTTT.

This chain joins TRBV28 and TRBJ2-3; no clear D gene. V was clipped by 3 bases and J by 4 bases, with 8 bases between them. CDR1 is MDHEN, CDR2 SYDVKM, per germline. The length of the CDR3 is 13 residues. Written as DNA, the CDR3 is TGTGCCAGCAGTTTCTTGAGGTCAGATACGCAGTATTTT. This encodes CASSFLRSDTQYF.

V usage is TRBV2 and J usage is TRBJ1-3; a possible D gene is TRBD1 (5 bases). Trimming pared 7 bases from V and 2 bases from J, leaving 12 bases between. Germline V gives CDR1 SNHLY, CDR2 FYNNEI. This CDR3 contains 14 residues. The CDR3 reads CASTPTDTGNTIYF. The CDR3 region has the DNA TGTGCCAGCACCCCGACAGACACTGGAAACACCATATATTTT.

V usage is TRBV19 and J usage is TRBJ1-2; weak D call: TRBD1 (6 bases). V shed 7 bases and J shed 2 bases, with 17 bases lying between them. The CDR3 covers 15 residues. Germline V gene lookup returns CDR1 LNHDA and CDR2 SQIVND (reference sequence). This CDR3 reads CASNPTGVANYGYTF. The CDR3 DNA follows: TGTGCCAGTAACCCGACAGGAGTCGCCAACTATGGCTACACCTTC.

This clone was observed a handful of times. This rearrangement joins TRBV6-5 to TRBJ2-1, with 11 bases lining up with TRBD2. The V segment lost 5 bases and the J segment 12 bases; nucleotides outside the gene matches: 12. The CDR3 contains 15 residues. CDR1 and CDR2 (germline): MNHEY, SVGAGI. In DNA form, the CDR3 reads TGTGCCAGCAGTCCGAACGGACTAGCGGGTGGGGGGCAGTTCTTC. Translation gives CASSPNGLAGGGQFF.

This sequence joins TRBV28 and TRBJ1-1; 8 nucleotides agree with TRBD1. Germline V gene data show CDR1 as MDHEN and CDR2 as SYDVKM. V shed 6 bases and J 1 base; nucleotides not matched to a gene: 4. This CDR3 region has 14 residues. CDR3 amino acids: CASRRQGSNTEAFF. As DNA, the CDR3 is TGTGCCAGCAGGAGACAGGGGTCGAACACTGAAGCTTTCTTT.

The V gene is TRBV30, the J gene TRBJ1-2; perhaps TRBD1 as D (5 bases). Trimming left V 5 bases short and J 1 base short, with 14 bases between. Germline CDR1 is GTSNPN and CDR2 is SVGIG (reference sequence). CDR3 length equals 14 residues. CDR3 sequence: CAWSLGGGNYGYTF. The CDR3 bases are TGTGCCTGGTCCTTGGGGGGAGGTAACTATGGCTACACCTTC.

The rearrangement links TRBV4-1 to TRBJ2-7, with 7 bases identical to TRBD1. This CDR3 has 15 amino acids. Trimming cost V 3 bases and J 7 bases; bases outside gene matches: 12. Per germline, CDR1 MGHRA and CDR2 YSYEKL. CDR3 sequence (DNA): TGCGCCAGCAGCCAGATAGTGAGGGACAGCACGGAGCAGTACTTC. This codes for CASSQIVRDSTEQYF.

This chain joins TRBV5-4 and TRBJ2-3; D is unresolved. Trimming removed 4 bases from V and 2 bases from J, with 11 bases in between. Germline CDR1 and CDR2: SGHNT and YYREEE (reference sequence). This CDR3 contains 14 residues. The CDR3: CASSPTRNTDTQYF. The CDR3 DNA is TGTGCCAGCAGCCCGACAAGAAACACAGATACGCAGTATTTT.

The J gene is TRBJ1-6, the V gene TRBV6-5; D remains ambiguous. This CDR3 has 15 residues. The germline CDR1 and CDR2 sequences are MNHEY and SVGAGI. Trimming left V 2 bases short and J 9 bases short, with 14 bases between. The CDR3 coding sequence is TGTGCCAGCAGTTACGAGATGGGTGAGGGTTCACCCCTCCACTTT. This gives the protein CASSYEMGEGSPLHF.

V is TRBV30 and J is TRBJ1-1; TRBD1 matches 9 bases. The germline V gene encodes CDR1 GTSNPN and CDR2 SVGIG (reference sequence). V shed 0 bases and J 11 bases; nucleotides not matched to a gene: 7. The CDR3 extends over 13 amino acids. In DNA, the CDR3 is TGTGCCTGGAGTGTACAGGGGGCGCGGACGGCTTTCTTT. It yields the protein CAWSVQGARTAFF.

CDR3 nucleotide sequence: TGCGCCAGCAGCACACGACAGGTTGGGACAGATACGCAGTATTTT. It is translated as CASSTRQVGTDTQYF. The chain uses TRBV5-1 and TRBJ2-3, with D maybe TRBD1 (6 bases). This CDR3 region has 15 residues. V was cut by 4 bases and J by 3 bases, with 15 bases left in between. Per germline, CDR1 SGHRS and CDR2 YFSETQ. The full variable domain, its missing parts supplied by reference TRBV5-1 and TRBJ2-3, is KAGVTQTPRYLIKTRGQQVTLSCSPISGHRSVSWYQQTPGQGLQFLFEYFSETQRNKGNFPGRFSGRQFSNSRSEMNVSTLELGDSALYLCASSTRQVGTDTQYFGPGTRLTVL.

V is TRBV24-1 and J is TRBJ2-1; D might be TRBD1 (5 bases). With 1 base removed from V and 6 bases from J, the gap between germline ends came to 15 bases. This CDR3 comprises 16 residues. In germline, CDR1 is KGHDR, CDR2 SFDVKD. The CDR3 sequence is CATSDLKGPLGNEQFF. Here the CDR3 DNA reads TGTGCCACCAGTGATTTAAAGGGGCCCCTCGGCAATGAGCAGTTCTTC.

Here the CDR3 reads CASSIISGSNQPQHF. CDR3 DNA sequence: TGTGCCAGTAGTATCATCAGTGGTAGCAATCAGCCCCAGCATTTT. The chain carries TRBV19 and TRBJ1-5; D call uncertain. The V end was cut by 3 bases, the J end by 0 bases, with 9 bases between. Germline V gene lookup returns CDR1 LNHDA and CDR2 SQIVND (reference sequence). The CDR3 runs to 15 residues.

The CDR3 spells CASSSISSEQFF. DNA for the CDR3: TGTGCCAGCAGCTCCATTAGCTCTGAGCAGTTCTTC. The gene calls are TRBV9 and TRBJ2-1; D is unresolved. Germline-derived CDR1 and CDR2 are SGDLS and YYNGEE. The CDR3 spans 12 residues. Trimming removed 4 bases at V and 9 bases at J, with 11 bases between.